This is a list of T cell receptor beta chains from one sample in a study of T cell repertoires in cytomegalovirus infection. MiXCR, applied by TCRdb to the reads, yields one record per CDR3 protein. Altogether 650,000 to 900,000 distinct CDR3 sequences are present, 25% to 35% being singletons, with the ten largest covering around 14%. These receptors have no known antigen. The material sequenced was cultured CD8+ T cells from PBMCs, taken from culture after CMV antigen stimulation. The receptors were gathered from a human donor in good health (CMV status not recorded). Some clones in this sample may be carry-over from other donors' samples. Each CDR3 is given without its conserved first and last residue. D genes are given only for firm matches.

D: .
J: TRBJ2-5
V: TRBV7-8
CDR3: ASSLNFGMSQETQY

D: TRBD1
J: TRBJ1-5
V: TRBV12-3/TRBV12-4
CDR3: ASRTGQGANQPQH

D: .
J: TRBJ2-1
V: TRBV6-2/TRBV6-3
CDR3: ASGPILPAPNNEQF

D: .
J: TRBJ2-3
V: TRBV27
CDR3: ASSPTRDSWGADQY

D: .
J: TRBJ1-5
V: TRBV25-1
CDR3: ASSAVTQGTPDQPQH

D: TRBD1
J: TRBJ1-1
V: TRBV11-2
CDR3: ASSPRDRTEAF

D: .
J: TRBJ1-4
V: TRBV12-3/TRBV12-4
CDR3: ASTGGPYEKLF

D: TRBD1
J: TRBJ2-5
V: TRBV7-8
CDR3: ASSPSRDSKETQY

D: .
J: TRBJ2-4
V: TRBV27
CDR3: ASRPVPAKNIQY

D: .
J: TRBJ1-5
V: TRBV27
CDR3: ASNTGASHQPQH

D: TRBD1
J: TRBJ1-1
V: TRBV27
CDR3: ASSLGQGAYEAF

D: .
J: TRBJ1-1
V: TRBV6-6
CDR3: ASSYSIVGNTEAF

D: TRBD1
J: TRBJ1-1
V: TRBV27
CDR3: ASSFYRGIMGAHLDTEAF

D: TRBD1
J: TRBJ2-2
V: TRBV7-8
CDR3: ASSLPRTGYRANTGELF

D: TRBD1
J: TRBJ2-4
V: TRBV6-2/TRBV6-3
CDR3: ASSYLQGDGLAKNIQY

D: TRBD2
J: TRBJ2-7
V: TRBV6-1
CDR3: ASSLLAGGANNEQY

D: TRBD2
J: TRBJ2-5
V: TRBV25-1
CDR3: ASSLRRGGVETQY

D: .
J: TRBJ2-7
V: TRBV5-4
CDR3: ASTRSPGTDYEQY

D: .
J: TRBJ1-1
V: TRBV12-3/TRBV12-4
CDR3: ASSFISYTEAF

D: .
J: TRBJ1-1
V: TRBV27
CDR3: ASSLYRGTRTEAF

D: TRBD1
J: TRBJ2-3
V: TRBV4-3
CDR3: ASSQSPGQSADTQY

D: .
J: TRBJ2-1
V: TRBV7-9
CDR3: ASSDTRWKRDNEQF

D: .
J: TRBJ1-5
V: TRBV6-1
CDR3: ASSVRRAGEGGNQPQH

D: TRBD2
J: TRBJ2-3
V: TRBV6-6
CDR3: ASSLAGAGDTQY

D: .
J: TRBJ1-6
V: TRBV27
CDR3: ASSSGTSNSPLH

D: .
J: TRBJ2-1
V: TRBV20-1
CDR3: SARAARRGEQF

D: .
J: TRBJ1-6
V: TRBV4-3
CDR3: ASSQDEASPLH

D: .
J: TRBJ1-1
V: TRBV6-6
CDR3: ASTSTVEAF

D: .
J: TRBJ1-5
V: TRBV28
CDR3: ASSLYGINQPQH

D: .
J: TRBJ1-5
V: TRBV7-9
CDR3: ASSLDRKGRQH

D: TRBD2
J: TRBJ2-1
V: TRBV12-3/TRBV12-4
CDR3: ASSYTSGEAYNEQF

D: TRBD1
J: TRBJ1-4
V: TRBV27
CDR3: ASSQGGQALFYEKLF

D: TRBD2
J: TRBJ2-1
V: TRBV2
CDR3: ASSASGTSTVNNEQF

D: TRBD1
J: TRBJ1-5
V: TRBV4-1
CDR3: ASSPRTGFGQPQH

D: .
J: TRBJ2-5
V: TRBV27
CDR3: ASSLSKGHILETQY

D: .
J: TRBJ1-5
V: TRBV6-2/TRBV6-3
CDR3: ASSWGAPDNQPQH

D: TRBD2
J: TRBJ2-7
V: TRBV6-1
CDR3: ASTLGGGVAYEQY

D: TRBD2
J: TRBJ2-5
V: TRBV6-1
CDR3: ASSPGLAGTETQY

D: .
J: TRBJ1-2
V: TRBV12-3/TRBV12-4
CDR3: ASSLSPIGYGYT

D: TRBD2
J: TRBJ2-3
V: TRBV5-1
CDR3: ASSPRGSGGTTDTQY

D: TRBD1
J: TRBJ2-1
V: TRBV7-9
CDR3: ASNLDRETYNEQF